Below, one T cell receptor beta chain is given with its context. Its antigen is as yet unknown. The assay was immunoSEQ multiplex PCR, and TCRdb's table has in-frame clones only and misses some. The repertoire has some 86,000 clones, 60% to 80% of them found once; the top ten carry more than 20%. The sample comes from a study of T cell responses to AZD1222 COVID-19 vaccine. Study-wide points: Samples come after the peak T cell response, not at day 14.

Germline V gives CDR1 MDHEN, CDR2 SYDVKM. The germline V and J ends were trimmed by 5 bases and 4 bases, with 6 bases remaining between them. The length of the CDR3 is 12 residues. Sequenced material: peripheral blood, taken on day 0 of AZD1222 vaccination. The chain combines TRBV28 with TRBJ1-5, with unresolved D. The clonotype comes from an adult in good health. The CDR3 region has the DNA TGTGCCAGCAGTCTTAGGAATCAGCCCCAGCATTTT. Amino acid sequence: CASSLRNQPQHF.